The next 32 T cell receptor beta chains were all read from a single sample in a study of shared clonotypes between healthy human individuals. TCRdb's table, derived via immunoSEQ multiplex PCR, lists solely in-frame clones and lacks some. This table has about 650,000 clones, roughly 95% appearing once. Naive CD8 cells lacked CD45RO and underwent positive selection for CCR7, leaving out terminally differentiated effector memory CD45RA+ cells. The sequencing input was naive CD8+ T cells sorted from blood. All receptors come from a woman aged 25 to 39 in good health.

The genes are TRBV5-4 and TRBJ2-7; 11 nucleotides agree with TRBD2. After removal of 4 bases from V and 5 bases from J, the junction contained 17 bases not matched to a gene. CDR3 length: 18 residues. Germline CDR1 and CDR2: SGHNT and YYREEE (reference sequence). The chain's CDR3 is CASSMAALAGVRLHEQYF. CDR3 nucleotide sequence: TGTGCCAGCAGCATGGCGGCACTAGCGGGAGTACGTCTCCACGAGCAGTACTTC. Complete variable domain (other parts from reference TRBV5-4 and TRBJ2-7): ETGVTQSPTHLIKTRGQQVTLRCSSQSGHNTVSWYQQALGQGPQFIFQYYREEENGRGNFPPRFSGLQFPNYSSELNVNALELDDSALYLCASSMAALAGVRLHEQYFGPGTRLTVT.

The rearrangement joins TRBV27 to TRBJ2-2, with a possible D match to TRBD2 (5 bases). This CDR3 contains 12 residues. V was clipped by 8 bases and J by 7 bases, with 11 bases between them. Germline CDR1 and CDR2: MNHEY and SMNVEV (reference sequence). CDR3 amino acids: CASGGWDGELFF. In DNA, the CDR3 is TGTGCCAGCGGAGGCTGGGACGGGGAGCTGTTTTTT.

The V gene is TRBV6-1, the J gene TRBJ1-2, with a possible D match to TRBD1 (5 bases). V was shortened by 2 bases and J by 0 bases, with 7 bases between the two germline ends. The germline gives CDR1 MNHNS, CDR2 SASEGT. CDR3 length: 14 residues. In DNA form, the CDR3 reads TGTGCCAGCAGTGAACAGGGCTCTAACTATGGCTACACCTTC. This encodes CASSEQGSNYGYTF.

The chain couples TRBV27 to TRBJ1-1, with D tentatively TRBD1 (5 bases). CDR1 and CDR2 (germline): MNHEY, SMNVEV (reference sequence). This CDR3 contains 15 residues. Trimming removed 6 bases at V and 4 bases at J, with 18 bases between. The CDR3 bases are TGTGCCAGCAGATCTAGGCGACAGACACCCACTGAAGCTTTCTTT. This codes for CASRSRRQTPTEAFF.

The chain recombines TRBV27 with TRBJ2-1; D might be TRBD2 (6 bases). The germline CDR1 and CDR2 sequences are MNHEY and SMNVEV (reference sequence). CDR3 length equals 12 residues. With 5 bases removed from V and 6 bases from J, the gap between germline ends came to 8 bases. This CDR3 is CASSGGVNEQFF. The CDR3 nucleotides read TGTGCCAGCAGTGGAGGGGTCAATGAGCAGTTCTTC.

This chain connects TRBV28 to TRBJ1-1, with TRBD1 identical over 8 bases. Trimming at V came to 9 bases and at J to 5 bases, leaving 8 bases not matched to a gene. The CDR3 spans 13 residues. Germline CDR1 MDHEN, CDR2 SYDVKM. The CDR3 sequence: CASDRGTRTEAFF. In DNA, the CDR3 is TGTGCCAGTGACAGGGGAACCCGAACTGAAGCTTTCTTT.

This CDR3 reads CASSFVVNPRDTQYF. In DNA form, the CDR3 reads TGTGCCAGCAGCTTTGTGGTCAACCCGAGGGATACGCAGTATTTT. J is TRBJ2-3 and V is TRBV7-9, with no clear D. The CDR3 spans 15 residues. The V end lost 3 bases, the J end lost 6 bases, and 16 bases lay between the germline ends. Per germline, CDR1 SEHNR and CDR2 FQNEAQ (reference sequence).

The chain joins TRBV4-1 to TRBJ1-1; D is ambiguous. Germline assignment: CDR1 MGHRA and CDR2 YSYEKL. CDR3 length: 14 residues. Deletions cut 3 bases from V and 6 bases from J, with 14 bases between. The CDR3 spells CASSHGPGRAEAFF. As DNA, the CDR3 is TGCGCCAGCAGCCACGGACCCGGGCGGGCTGAAGCTTTCTTT.

The rearrangement links TRBV10-1 to TRBJ2-7; D gene unclear. V lost 2 bases and J lost 5, with 19 bases in between. CDR1 and CDR2 (germline): WNHNN, SYGVQD (reference sequence). The CDR3 spans 16 residues. CDR3 in amino acids: CASSEDVGWGRDEQYF. Written as DNA, the CDR3 is TGCGCCAGCAGTGAGGATGTAGGGTGGGGTCGTGACGAGCAGTACTTC.

This sequence joins TRBV27 and TRBJ2-7; D assignment may be TRBD1 or TRBD2 (5 bases each). CDR1 MNHEY and CDR2 SMNVEV come from the germline V gene (reference sequence). Trimming shortened V by 3 bases and J by 3 bases, and 12 bases separated the two germline ends. The CDR3 has 14 residues. The CDR3 sequence: CASSFAGTNYEQYF. The CDR3, as DNA: TGTGCCAGCAGTTTCGCCGGGACCAACTACGAGCAGTACTTC.

The chain carries TRBV5-4 and TRBJ2-2; unclear D gene. V lost 9 bases to trimming and J lost 5 bases, with 17 bases between them. This CDR3 region has 14 residues. Germline V gives CDR1 SGHNT, CDR2 YYREEE (reference sequence). CDR3: CATEPNQETGELFF. The CDR3 DNA is TGTGCCACGGAACCTAACCAGGAGACCGGGGAGCTGTTTTTT.

The chain recombines TRBV19 with TRBJ1-1; 7 nucleotides align to TRBD1. The CDR3 sequence is 14 residues long. In germline, CDR1 is LNHDA, CDR2 SQIVND (reference sequence). Germline trimming cut 8 bases from V and 5 bases from J; bases unmatched to any gene: 11. The CDR3 loop reads CASGFRDSITEAFF. The CDR3 DNA sequence: TGTGCCAGTGGCTTCCGGGACAGTATTACTGAAGCTTTCTTT.

CDR3 sequence reads: CASSWTVYNSPLHF. CDR3 nucleotides: TGTGCCAGCAGTTGGACAGTCTATAATTCACCCCTCCACTTT. This sequence joins TRBV28 and TRBJ1-6; maybe TRBD1 (6 bases). The CDR3 has 14 residues. Germline assignment: CDR1 MDHEN and CDR2 SYDVKM. V was shortened by 4 bases and J by 3 bases, with 7 bases between the two germline ends.

This clone has only one observation. The chain carries TRBV7-9 and TRBJ1-2, with 7 bases identical to TRBD1. Looked up from germline, CDR1 is SEHNR and CDR2 is FQNEAQ (reference sequence). Trimming took 1 base from V and 6 from J; bases not matched to a gene: 8. The CDR3 contains 15 residues. The CDR3 region is CASSLVIDRVHGYTF. Written as DNA, the CDR3 is TGTGCCAGCAGCTTAGTAATTGACAGGGTCCATGGCTACACCTTC.

The chain carries TRBV7-9 and TRBJ2-7; unclear D gene. Germline-derived CDR1 and CDR2 are SEHNR and FQNEAQ (reference sequence). The CDR3 is made up of 12 amino acids. Trimming pared 5 bases from V and 6 bases from J, leaving 11 bases between. As DNA, the CDR3 is TGTGCCAGCAGCCCCCAGGTTGGCGAGCAGTACTTC. Amino acid sequence: CASSPQVGEQYF.

The V gene is TRBV4-2, the J gene TRBJ2-7; no clear D. Between the trimmed V and J ends, which lost 4 bases and 0 bases, there was a span of 4 bases. Germline V gene data show CDR1 as LGHNA and CDR2 as YNFKEQ. The CDR3 extends over 12 amino acids. CDR3 residues: CASSPSSYEQYF. The CDR3 bases are TGTGCCAGCAGCCCTAGCTCCTACGAGCAGTACTTC.

V usage is TRBV9 and J usage is TRBJ2-1; D unresolved. The germline V gene has CDR1 SGDLS and CDR2 YYNGEE. There are 11 residues in the CDR3. V was trimmed by 0 bases and J by 9 bases, leaving 4 bases between them. This CDR3 is CASSVGPEQFF. CDR3 nucleotides: TGTGCCAGCAGCGTAGGGCCTGAGCAGTTCTTC.

This rearrangement joins TRBV11-2 to TRBJ2-7, with 8 bases aligning to TRBD2. This CDR3 contains 15 residues. Germline assignment: CDR1 SGHAT and CDR2 FQNNGV. Trimming took 5 bases from V and 1 from J; bases not matched to a gene: 7. The CDR3 sequence is CASSPIAGLSYEQYF. CDR3 DNA: TGTGCCAGCAGCCCCATAGCGGGACTATCCTACGAGCAGTACTTC.

This chain connects TRBV7-8 to TRBJ2-7; 14 nucleotides line up with TRBD2. Germline CDR1 SGHVS, CDR2 FQNEAQ. Trimming removed 5 bases from V and 6 bases from J; junction bases left unmatched: 3. This CDR3 is built from 14 residues. CDR3 DNA sequence: TGTGCCAGCAGCGTGACTAGCGGGGGGGGCGAGCAGTACTTC. Translating gives CASSVTSGGGEQYF.

The chain carries TRBV10-3 and TRBJ2-1; tentative D call: TRBD2 (6 bases). V was clipped by 6 bases and J by 9 bases, with 18 bases between them. The CDR3 is 14 amino acids. The germline V gene encodes CDR1 ENHRY and CDR2 SYGVKD. CDR3 nucleotides: TGTGCCATCAGCCTCGGGAGCGGCCAGGCTGAGCAGTTCTTC. It codes for CAISLGSGQAEQFF.

This chain connects TRBV4-1 to TRBJ2-2, with a tentative D call TRBD2 (5 bases). Germline lookup yields CDR1 MGHRA and CDR2 YSYEKL. The CDR3 covers 14 residues. The V and J ends lost 4 bases and 4 bases respectively, with 10 bases between them. The chain's CDR3 is CASSLEVFTGELFF. DNA for the CDR3: TGCGCCAGCAGCCTGGAGGTCTTCACCGGGGAGCTGTTTTTT.

The chain recombines TRBV5-1 with TRBJ1-2; possible D gene TRBD1, 6 bases. V lost 0 bases and J lost 4, with 13 bases in between. CDR1 is SGHRS and CDR2 is YFSETQ in the germline V gene. The CDR3 totals 15 residues. The CDR3 DNA reads TGCGCCAGCAGCTTGGTGCAGGGGCCATCCTATGGCTACACCTTC. This translates into CASSLVQGPSYGYTF. Based on the CDR3 plus reference TRBV5-1 and TRBJ1-2, the full variable domain is KAGVTQTPRYLIKTRGQQVTLSCSPISGHRSVSWYQQTPGQGLQFLFEYFSETQRNKGNFPGRFSGRQFSNSRSEMNVSTLELGDSALYLCASSLVQGPSYGYTFGSGTRLTVV.

The V call is TRBV19, the J call TRBJ2-7; the D gene is possibly TRBD2 (5 bases). Trimming shortened V by 1 base and J by 7 bases, and 11 bases separated the two germline ends. The CDR3 is made up of 13 amino acids. Germline CDR1 reads LNHDA; CDR2 reads SQIVND (reference sequence). This chain's CDR3 is CASSIVEGGEQYF. The CDR3 nucleotides read TGTGCCAGTAGTATAGTGGAAGGCGGGGAGCAGTACTTC.

The sample holds one count of this clone. The chain recombines TRBV19 with TRBJ2-3, with unresolved D. V was cut by 3 bases and J by 3 bases, with 10 bases left in between. Germline loops: CDR1 LNHDA, CDR2 SQIVND (reference sequence). CDR3 length equals 14 residues. DNA for the CDR3: TGTGCCAGTAGTATGTTGGGTGGGACAGATACGCAGTATTTT. This gives the protein CASSMLGGTDTQYF.

J is TRBJ1-2 and V is TRBV28; 12 bases match TRBD1. CDR1 is MDHEN, CDR2 SYDVKM, per germline. Trimming took 6 bases from V and 5 from J; bases not matched to a gene: 7. The CDR3 sequence is 15 residues long. The CDR3 here is CASSQGQGAQYGYTF. For the CDR3, the DNA is TGTGCCAGCAGCCAGGGACAGGGGGCGCAGTATGGCTACACCTTC.

The V and J genes are TRBV30 and TRBJ1-1; tentative D call: TRBD1 (6 bases). The length of the CDR3 is 15 residues. V lost 2 bases and J lost 3, with 16 bases in between. Germline V gives CDR1 GTSNPN, CDR2 SVGIG (reference sequence). This CDR3 is CAWSHLGPGDTEAFF. The CDR3 region has the DNA TGTGCCTGGAGTCATCTAGGCCCAGGGGACACTGAAGCTTTCTTT.

The V call is TRBV5-4, the J call TRBJ2-1; 7 bases map to TRBD1. V was clipped by 5 bases and J by 5 bases; unmatched bases: 1. The germline V gene encodes CDR1 SGHNT and CDR2 YYREEE (reference sequence). The CDR3 spans 12 residues. The CDR3 DNA sequence: TGTGCCAGCAGTGGGACAGACAATGAGCAGTTCTTC. Amino acid sequence: CASSGTDNEQFF.

This clone has just a few counts. The V and J genes are TRBV28 and TRBJ1-2; D gene uncertain. The V gene's germline CDR1 is MDHEN and CDR2 SYDVKM. The V end was cut by 5 bases, the J end by 6 bases, with 16 bases between. CDR3 length: 14 residues. The CDR3 DNA is TGTGCCAGCAGTCCTCCGAACCCCGGGGATGGCTACACCTTC. Protein: CASSPPNPGDGYTF.

The chain employs TRBV6-5 and TRBJ2-2, with 10 positions matching TRBD2. Germline CDR1 MNHEY, CDR2 SVGAGI. The CDR3 runs to 16 residues. V lost 0 bases and J lost 6; bases outside the gene matches: 4. CDR3 sequence reads: CASSYSILAGAGELFF. The CDR3 nucleotides are TGTGCCAGCAGTTACTCGATCCTAGCGGGAGCCGGGGAGCTGTTTTTT.

In the case of this clone: The sample has other DNA sequences that encode this CDR3 too. V usage is TRBV19 and J usage is TRBJ1-5; D is unclear. This CDR3 has 12 amino acids. Trimming left V 1 base short and J 4 bases short, with 2 bases between. The germline gives CDR1 LNHDA, CDR2 SQIVND (reference sequence). The CDR3 is CASSIANQPQHF. The CDR3 DNA reads TGTGCCAGTAGTATAGCTAATCAGCCCCAGCATTTT.

This chain links TRBV5-6 with TRBJ2-1; D is possibly TRBD2 (5 bases). The CDR3 spans 16 residues. V dropped 2 bases and J dropped 8 bases, with 20 bases sitting between them. Germline CDR1 reads SGHDT; CDR2 reads YYEEEE. CDR3 nucleotides: TGTGCCAGCAGCTTTTTGGCGGAGGTTTCGTTTGATGAGCAGTTCTTC. It specifies CASSFLAEVSFDEQFF.

This chain connects TRBV29-1 to TRBJ2-2; D not certain. V lost 5 bases to trimming and J lost 5 bases, with 9 bases between them. This CDR3 is built from 12 residues. Germline CDR1 is SQVTM and CDR2 is ANQGSEA. The CDR3 DNA sequence: TGCAGCGTTATAACAGCAACCGGGGAGCTGTTTTTT. This gives the protein CSVITATGELFF.